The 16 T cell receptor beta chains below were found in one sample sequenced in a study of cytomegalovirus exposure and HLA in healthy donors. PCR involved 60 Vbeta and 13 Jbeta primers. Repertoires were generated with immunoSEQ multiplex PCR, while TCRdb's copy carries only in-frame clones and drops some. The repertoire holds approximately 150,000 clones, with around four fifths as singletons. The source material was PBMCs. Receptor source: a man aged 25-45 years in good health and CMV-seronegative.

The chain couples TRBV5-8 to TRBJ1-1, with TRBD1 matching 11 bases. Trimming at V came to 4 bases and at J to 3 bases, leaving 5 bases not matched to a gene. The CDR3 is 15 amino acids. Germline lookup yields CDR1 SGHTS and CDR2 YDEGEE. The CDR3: CASSHRTGGYTEAFF. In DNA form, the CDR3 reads TGTGCCAGCAGCCACCGGACAGGGGGCTACACTGAAGCTTTCTTT. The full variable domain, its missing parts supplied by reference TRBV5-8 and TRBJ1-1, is EAGVTQSPTHLIKTRGQQATLRCSPISGHTSVYWYQQALGLGLQFLLWYDEGEERNRGNFPPRFSGRQFPNYSSELNVNALELEDSALYLCASSHRTGGYTEAFFGQGTRLTVV.

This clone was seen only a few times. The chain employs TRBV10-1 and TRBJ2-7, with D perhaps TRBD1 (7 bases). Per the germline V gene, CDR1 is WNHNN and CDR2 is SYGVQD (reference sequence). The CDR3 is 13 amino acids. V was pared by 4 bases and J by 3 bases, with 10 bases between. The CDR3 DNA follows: TGCGCCAGCAGTGGCGGGACAGACTACGAGCAGTACTTC. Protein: CASSGGTDYEQYF.

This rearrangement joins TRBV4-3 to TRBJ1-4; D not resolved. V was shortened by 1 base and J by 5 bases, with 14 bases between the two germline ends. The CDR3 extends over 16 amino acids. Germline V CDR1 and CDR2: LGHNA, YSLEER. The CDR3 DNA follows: TGCGCCAGCAGCCAAGTTGCAGCCGTAGCAAATGAAAAACTGTTTTTT. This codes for CASSQVAAVANEKLFF.

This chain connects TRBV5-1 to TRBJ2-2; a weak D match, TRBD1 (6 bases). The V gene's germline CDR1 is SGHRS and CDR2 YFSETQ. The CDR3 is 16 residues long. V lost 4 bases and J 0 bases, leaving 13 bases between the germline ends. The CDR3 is CASSATGTPNTGELFF. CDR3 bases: TGCGCCAGCAGCGCAACCGGGACACCGAACACCGGGGAGCTGTTTTTT.

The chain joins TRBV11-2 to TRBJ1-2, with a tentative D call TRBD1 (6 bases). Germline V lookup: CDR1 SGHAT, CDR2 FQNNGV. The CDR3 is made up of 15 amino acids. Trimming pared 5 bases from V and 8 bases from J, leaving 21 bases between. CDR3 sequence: CASSRTASMGVGYTF. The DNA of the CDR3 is TGTGCCAGCAGCCGGACAGCCTCCATGGGAGTGGGCTACACCTTC.

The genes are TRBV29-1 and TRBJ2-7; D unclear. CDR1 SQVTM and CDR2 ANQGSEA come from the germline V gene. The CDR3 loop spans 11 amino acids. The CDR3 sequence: CSVETPPSRVV. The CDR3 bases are TGCAGCGTTGAAACCCCACCGAGTCGAGTCGTC.

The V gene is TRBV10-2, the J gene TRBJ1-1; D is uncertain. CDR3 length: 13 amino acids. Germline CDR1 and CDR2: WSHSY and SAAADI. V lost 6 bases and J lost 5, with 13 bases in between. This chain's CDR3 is CASRGEGRTEAFF. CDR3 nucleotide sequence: TGCGCCAGCAGGGGCGAGGGTCGGACTGAAGCTTTCTTT.

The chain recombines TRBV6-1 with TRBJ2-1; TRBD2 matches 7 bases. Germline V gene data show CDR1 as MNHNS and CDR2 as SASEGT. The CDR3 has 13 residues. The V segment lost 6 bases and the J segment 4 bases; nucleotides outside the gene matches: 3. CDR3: CASRKAGYNEQFF. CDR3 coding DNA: TGTGCCAGCAGAAAAGCGGGGTACAATGAGCAGTTCTTC.

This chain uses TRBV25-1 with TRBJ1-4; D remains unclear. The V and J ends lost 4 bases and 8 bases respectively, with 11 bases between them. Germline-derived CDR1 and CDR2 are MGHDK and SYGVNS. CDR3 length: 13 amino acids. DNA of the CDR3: TGTGCCAGCAGTGGATCGGGTGCGGAAAAACTGTTTTTT. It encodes CASSGSGAEKLFF.

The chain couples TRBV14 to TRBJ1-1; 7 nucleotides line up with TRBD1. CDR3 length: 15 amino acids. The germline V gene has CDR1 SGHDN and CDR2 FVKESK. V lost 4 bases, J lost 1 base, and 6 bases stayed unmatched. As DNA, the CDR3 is TGTGCCAGCAGCCTTCGACAGGGCTGGAACACTGAAGCTTTCTTT. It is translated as CASSLRQGWNTEAFF.

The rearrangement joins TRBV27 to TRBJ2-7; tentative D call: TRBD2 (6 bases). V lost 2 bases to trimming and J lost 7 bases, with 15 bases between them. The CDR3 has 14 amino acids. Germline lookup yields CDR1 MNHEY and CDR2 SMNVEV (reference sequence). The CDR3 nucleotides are TGTGCCAGCAGTTTAGGGGGATGGGGGGAGGAGCAGTACTTC. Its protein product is CASSLGGWGEEQYF.

CDR3 bases: TGTGCCAGCAGCCTTAATGTCGGACAGGGTCTAAACTATGGCTACACCTTC. It encodes CASSLNVGQGLNYGYTF. The gene calls are TRBV11-3 and TRBJ1-2, with TRBD1 matching over 8 bases. The CDR3 totals 17 residues. Looked up from germline, CDR1 is SGHNT and CDR2 is YENEEA. The trim removed 5 bases at V and 2 bases at J, leaving 13 bases unmatched. Full variable domain (remainder filled in from reference TRBV11-3 and TRBJ1-2): EAGVVQSPRYKIIEKKQPVAFWCNPISGHNTLYWYLQNLGQGPELLIRYENEEAVDDSQLPKDRFSAERLKGVDSTLKIQPAELGDSAVYLCASSLNVGQGLNYGYTFGSGTRLTVV.

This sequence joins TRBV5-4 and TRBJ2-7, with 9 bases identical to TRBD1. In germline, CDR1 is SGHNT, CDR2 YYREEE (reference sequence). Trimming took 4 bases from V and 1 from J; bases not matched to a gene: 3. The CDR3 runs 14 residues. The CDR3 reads CASSRGQGSYEQYF. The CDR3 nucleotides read TGTGCCAGCAGCCGCGGACAGGGGTCCTACGAGCAGTACTTC.

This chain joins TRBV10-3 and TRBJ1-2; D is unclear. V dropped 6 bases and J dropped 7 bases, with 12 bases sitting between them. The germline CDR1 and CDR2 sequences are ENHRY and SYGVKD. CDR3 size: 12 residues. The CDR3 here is CAIREGALGYTF. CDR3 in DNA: TGTGCCATCAGAGAGGGAGCTCTTGGCTACACCTTC.

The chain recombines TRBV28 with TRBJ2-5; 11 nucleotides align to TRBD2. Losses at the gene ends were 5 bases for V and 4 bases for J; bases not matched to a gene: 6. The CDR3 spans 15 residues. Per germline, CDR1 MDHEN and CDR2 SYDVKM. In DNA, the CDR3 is TGTGCCAGCAGTCCAATAGCGGGGGGGGGAGAGACCCAGTACTTC. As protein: CASSPIAGGGETQYF.

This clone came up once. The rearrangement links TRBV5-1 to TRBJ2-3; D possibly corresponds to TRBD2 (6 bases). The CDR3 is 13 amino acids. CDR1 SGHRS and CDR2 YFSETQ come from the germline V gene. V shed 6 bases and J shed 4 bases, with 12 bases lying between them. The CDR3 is CASNPGEADTQYF. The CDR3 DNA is TGCGCCAGCAACCCGGGGGAAGCAGATACGCAGTATTTT.